One and the same sample provided the 12 T cell receptor beta chains below, sequenced in a study of beta chain features in type 1 diabetes. Reverse transcribing all isolated RNA meant expressed TCRB transcripts were sequenced. The method was immunoSEQ multiplex PCR; TCRdb's version includes in-frame clones alone and lacks a portion of them. The repertoire has 220,000 or so clones, roughly 70% of them found once; the top ten carry 0.053%. Source material: naive CD4+ T cells from blood. Every receptor here comes from a young man in good health.

Only one count was recorded for this clone. The rearrangement joins TRBV9 to TRBJ2-3; the D is unclear. Germline values: CDR1 SGDLS, CDR2 YYNGEE. With 2 bases removed from V and 3 bases from J, the gap between germline ends came to 13 bases. The CDR3 totals 15 residues. In DNA form, the CDR3 reads TGTGCCAGCAGCGTGGCAGGAAGTGAAACAGATACGCAGTATTTT. Translating gives CASSVAGSETDTQYF.

Turning to this clone: Different DNA sequences within this sample yield the same CDR3. This chain uses TRBV7-9 with TRBJ2-7; D call uncertain. Trimming cost V 5 bases and J 0 bases, with 5 bases left between them. There are 12 residues in the CDR3. The V gene's germline CDR1 is SEHNR and CDR2 FQNEAQ (reference sequence). The CDR3, as DNA: TGTGCCAGCAGCCTCAGCTCCTACGAGCAGTACTTC. Amino acids: CASSLSSYEQYF.

This clone was seen a single time. This specimen includes other DNA sequences encoding the same CDR3. The chain recombines TRBV7-9 with TRBJ2-3; no clear D. CDR3 length: 10 residues. V gave up 7 bases and J gave up 6 bases, with 5 bases separating them. Germline V gene data show CDR1 as SEHNR and CDR2 as FQNEAQ (reference sequence). This chain's CDR3 is CASKGDTQYF. CDR3 nucleotides: TGTGCCAGCAAAGGGGATACGCAGTATTTT.

In its sample, this clone was seen a few times. The V gene is TRBV30, the J gene TRBJ2-1; no reliable D call. The CDR3 consists of 12 residues. Germline CDR1 and CDR2: GTSNPN and SVGIG (reference sequence). The V gene lost 1 base and the J gene lost 12 bases, with 13 bases spanning the gap. In DNA form, the CDR3 reads TGTGCCTGGAGTGCAGAATACACGGCGCAGTTCTTC. Encoded protein: CAWSAEYTAQFF.

The genes are TRBV29-1 and TRBJ1-1, with D hard to call. This CDR3 comprises 14 residues. The ends were cut back, 6 bases at V and 2 bases at J, with 16 bases in the middle. CDR1 and CDR2 from the germline V gene are SQVTM and ANQGSEA. CDR3 in DNA: TGCAGCGTGGCCCTCCGGCAGGCCAACACTGAAGCTTTCTTT. It yields the protein CSVALRQANTEAFF.

CDR3 DNA sequence: TGTGCCAGCAGCTATTCGGGGTTGACCAAAAACATTCAGTACTTC. As protein: CASSYSGLTKNIQYF. The chain joins TRBV7-9 to TRBJ2-4; the D gene is possibly TRBD2 (5 bases). Germline V gene lookup returns CDR1 SEHNR and CDR2 FQNEAQ (reference sequence). V was pared by 4 bases and J by 2 bases, with 12 bases between. This CDR3 comprises 15 residues. The whole variable domain, remainder taken from reference TRBV7-9 and TRBJ2-4, is DTGVSQNPRHKITKRGQNVTFRCDPISEHNRLYWYRQTLGQGPEFLTYFQNEAQLEKSRLLSDRFSAERPKGSFSTLEIQRTEQGDSAMYLCASSYSGLTKNIQYFGAGTRLSVL.

This chain connects TRBV10-3 to TRBJ2-5, with D possibly matching TRBD2 (5 bases). Germline CDR1 reads ENHRY; CDR2 reads SYGVKD. V was clipped by 7 bases and J by 2 bases, with 11 bases between them. The CDR3 has 13 residues. Here the CDR3 DNA reads TGTGCCATCACCCCGGGGTTGCAAGAGACCCAGTACTTC. This codes for CAITPGLQETQYF.

V and J are TRBV30 and TRBJ2-5; D not resolved. The V end lost 6 bases, the J end lost 4 bases, and 15 bases lay between the germline ends. The CDR3 consists of 13 residues. In germline, CDR1 is GTSNPN, CDR2 SVGIG (reference sequence). In nucleotides, the CDR3 is TGTGCCTGCCCGGCAGTGATTACAGAGACCCAGTACTTC. Translated, it gives CACPAVITETQYF.

The gene calls are TRBV20-1 and TRBJ2-5, with D tentatively TRBD1 (6 bases). Looked up from germline, CDR1 is DFQATT and CDR2 is SNEGSKA (reference sequence). The V end lost 8 bases, the J end lost 5 bases, and 12 bases lay between the germline ends. The CDR3 extends over 11 amino acids. CDR3 nucleotide sequence: TGCAGTCCGGGACATCAGGAGACCCAGTACTTC. As protein: CSPGHQETQYF.

The chain combines TRBV7-9 with TRBJ1-6; no reliable D call. CDR3 length: 16 residues. Germline CDR1 is SEHNR and CDR2 is FQNEAQ (reference sequence). V was clipped by 5 bases and J by 0 bases, with 11 bases between them. The CDR3 loop reads CASSTGKSSYNSPLHF. The CDR3 DNA sequence: TGTGCCAGCAGCACCGGCAAGAGCTCCTATAATTCACCCCTCCACTTT.

The chain couples TRBV28 to TRBJ2-1; the D is unclear. Trimming took off 3 bases at V and 9 bases at J, with 6 bases between the two ends. Germline loops: CDR1 MDHEN, CDR2 SYDVKM. The CDR3 extends over 11 amino acids. Here the CDR3 DNA reads TGTGCCAGCAGTTTGTACGGTGAGCAGTTCTTC. Residues: CASSLYGEQFF.

This clone came up a few times. The chain couples TRBV9 to TRBJ2-7; no firm D call. The CDR3 has 12 residues. CDR1 is SGDLS, CDR2 YYNGEE, per germline. Trimming removed 4 bases at V and 6 bases at J, with 11 bases between. The CDR3 spells CASSPPPGEQYF. The CDR3 DNA sequence: TGTGCCAGCAGCCCCCCTCCCGGCGAGCAGTACTTC.